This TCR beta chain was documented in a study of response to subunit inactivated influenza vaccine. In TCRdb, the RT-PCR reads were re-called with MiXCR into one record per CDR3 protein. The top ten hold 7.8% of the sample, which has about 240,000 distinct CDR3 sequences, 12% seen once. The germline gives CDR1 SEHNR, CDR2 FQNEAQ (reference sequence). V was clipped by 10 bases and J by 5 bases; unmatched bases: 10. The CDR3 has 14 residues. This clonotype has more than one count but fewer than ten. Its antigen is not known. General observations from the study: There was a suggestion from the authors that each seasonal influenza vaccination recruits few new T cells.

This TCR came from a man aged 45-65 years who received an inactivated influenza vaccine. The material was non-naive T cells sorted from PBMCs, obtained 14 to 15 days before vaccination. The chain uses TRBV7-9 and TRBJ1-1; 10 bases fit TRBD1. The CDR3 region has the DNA TGTGCCATCGGCACGGACAGGGGGAGTACTGAAGCTTTCTTT. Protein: CAIGTDRGSTEAFF.